This TCR beta chain was identified during a study of yellow fever vaccine responses in identical twins. General study findings and limits: Twins' vaccine T cell responses reportedly seemed partly convergent and partly personalized.

TCRdb re-analysed the RT-PCR reads in MiXCR, keeping a single row per CDR3 protein. Here the sample spans fewer than 6,000 distinct CDR3 sequences, approximately 70% being singletons. To note about this clonotype: Its antigen is unidentified.

V was pared by 7 bases and J by 2 bases, with 11 bases between. Per the germline V gene, CDR1 is SQVTM and CDR2 is ANQGSEA. The CDR3 is 13 amino acids. This receptor was taken from a woman aged 18-29 years who received the yellow fever vaccine. This specimen was T cells from blood (PBMCs), unsorted or a sorted subset (not recorded which), taken before or after yellow fever vaccination (not recorded which). V gene TRBV29-1 combines with J gene TRBJ2-2; a weak D match, TRBD1 (6 bases). This CDR3 is CSASGVNTGELFF. The DNA of the CDR3 is TGCAGCGCCTCAGGGGTAAACACCGGGGAGCTGTTTTTT.